Below, 17 T cell receptor beta chains from the same sample are listed, as sequenced in a study of cytomegalovirus exposure and HLA in healthy donors (dated by TCRdb to the late 2010s). The library was made by the immunoSEQ multiplex PCR assay. The table comes from immuneACCESS by way of TCRdb, which keeps in-frame sequences with V and J called. Part of the clones is missing from these tables; in studies checked, under half for an unresolved V gene and the rest for unknown reasons. Within this sample are roughly 330,000 clones, with roughly nine tenths of them counted one time only. Together, the top ten hold over 1% of the sample. What was sequenced was PBMCs. All receptors come from a woman in her twenties or thirties in good health and CMV-seropositive.

V and J are TRBV30 and TRBJ1-1; D remains unclear. Trimming took 0 bases from V and 3 from J, leaving 8 bases between them. This CDR3 spans 13 amino acids. In germline, CDR1 is GTSNPN, CDR2 SVGIG (reference sequence). The CDR3 nucleotides read TGTGCCTGGAGTGTACGCCAGGACACTGAAGCTTTCTTT. It translates to CAWSVRQDTEAFF. The full variable domain, its missing parts supplied by reference TRBV30 and TRBJ1-1, is SQTIHQWPATLVQPVGSPLSLECTVEGTSNPNLYWYRQAAGRGLQLLFYSVGIGQISSEVPQNLSASRPQDRQFILSSKKLLLSDSGFYLCAWSVRQDTEAFFGQGTRLTVV.

This chain joins TRBV9 and TRBJ1-1; possible D gene TRBD1, 6 bases. With 4 bases removed from V and 0 bases from J, the gap between germline ends came to 19 bases. The germline CDR1 and CDR2 sequences are SGDLS and YYNGEE. CDR3 length: 17 amino acids. CDR3 sequence (DNA): TGTGCCAGCAGCCCTTTTTCGGTTACAGGGCTGAACACTGAAGCTTTCTTT. This codes for CASSPFSVTGLNTEAFF.

The rearrangement joins TRBV5-6 to TRBJ2-2; D may be TRBD1 (6 bases). The CDR3 has 15 amino acids. CDR1 and CDR2 from the germline V gene are SGHDT and YYEEEE. Trimming took 1 base from V and 3 from J, leaving 10 bases between them. This CDR3 is CASSLPGVHTGELFF. CDR3 nucleotides: TGTGCCAGCAGCTTGCCAGGGGTCCACACCGGGGAGCTGTTTTTT. The variable domain in full, completed from reference TRBV5-6 and TRBJ2-2, reads DAGVTQSPTHLIKTRGQQVTLRCSPKSGHDTVSWYQQALGQGPQFIFQYYEEEERQRGNFPDRFSGHQFPNYSSELNVNALLLGDSALYLCASSLPGVHTGELFFGEGSRLTVL.

The rearrangement joins TRBV2 to TRBJ2-7, with 7 bases identical to TRBD1. CDR1 and CDR2 (germline): SNHLY, FYNNEI. The junction had 11 bases not matched to a gene; V was cut back by 6 bases and J by 0 bases. This CDR3 is built from 16 residues. The CDR3 DNA follows: TGTGCCAGCAGCTCGGACAGGTCAATCAGCTCCTACGAGCAGTACTTC. Translated, it gives CASSSDRSISSYEQYF.

V gene TRBV6-6 combines with J gene TRBJ2-1; D is unresolved. The CDR3 runs to 15 residues. Between the trimmed V and J ends, which lost 4 bases and 2 bases, there was a span of 12 bases. The germline V gene has CDR1 MNHNY and CDR2 SVGAGI (reference sequence). The CDR3 here is CASSFLGNPYNEQFF. In nucleotides, the CDR3 is TGTGCCAGCAGTTTCCTCGGCAACCCCTACAATGAGCAGTTCTTC.

The rearrangement joins TRBV29-1 to TRBJ2-2; 8 nucleotides line up with TRBD2. V dropped 4 bases and J dropped 2; count of bases not matched to a gene: 6. The CDR3 totals 15 residues. Germline values: CDR1 SQVTM, CDR2 ANQGSEA. CDR3 amino acids: CSVGTGTRNTGELFF. The CDR3 coding sequence is TGCAGCGTTGGAACCGGGACTAGAAACACCGGGGAGCTGTTTTTT.

V gene TRBV4-1 combines with J gene TRBJ1-1, with D hard to call. CDR1 and CDR2 from the germline V gene are MGHRA and YSYEKL. This CDR3 is built from 15 residues. Trimming stripped 0 bases from V and 0 bases from J, with 8 bases between. The CDR3 DNA reads TGCGCCAGCAGCCAAGAGCTGGGGTTGAACACTGAAGCTTTCTTT. Its protein is CASSQELGLNTEAFF.

This clone was detected once. This rearrangement joins TRBV10-1 to TRBJ2-7, with 7 positions matching TRBD1. V lost 6 bases and J lost 0; bases outside the gene matches: 14. The CDR3 spans 17 residues. Germline-derived CDR1 and CDR2 are WNHNN and SYGVQD (reference sequence). The CDR3 bases are TGCGCCAGCAGATCGGGACAGCAAGTAATAAGCTCCTACGAGCAGTACTTC. Translation gives CASRSGQQVISSYEQYF.

Concerning this clone: The same CDR3 also results from other DNA sequences found in this sample. The chain uses TRBV28 and TRBJ1-5, with TRBD1 matching over 8 bases. Losses at the gene ends were 3 bases for V and 4 bases for J; bases not matched to a gene: 5. Germline V gives CDR1 MDHEN, CDR2 SYDVKM. The CDR3 contains 15 residues. CDR3 nucleotides: TGTGCCAGCAGTTTGACAGGGGCTAGGAATCAGCCCCAGCATTTT. Protein product: CASSLTGARNQPQHF.

V is TRBV6-6 and J is TRBJ2-5; maybe TRBD2 (5 bases). The CDR3 extends over 13 amino acids. Trimming shortened V by 10 bases and J by 0 bases, and 12 bases separated the two germline ends. Germline lookup yields CDR1 MNHNY and CDR2 SVGAGI (reference sequence). CDR3 sequence (DNA): TGTGCCACCGCGACGGGGTACCAAGAGACCCAGTACTTC. Its translation is CATATGYQETQYF.

This clone appeared once. This CDR3 is CASSEQGWEKLFF. CDR3 sequence (DNA): TGTGCCAGCAGTGAACAGGGCTGGGAAAAACTGTTTTTT. The chain couples TRBV16 to TRBJ1-4, with a tentative D call TRBD1 (6 bases). Germline-derived CDR1 and CDR2 are KGHSY and FQNENV. The CDR3 runs to 13 residues. V lost 6 bases and J 8 bases, leaving 13 bases between the germline ends.

This rearrangement joins TRBV5-8 to TRBJ2-1; no reliable D call. Germline lookup yields CDR1 SGHTS and CDR2 YDEGEE. Trimming took off 4 bases at V and 9 bases at J, with 11 bases between the two ends. This CDR3 contains 12 residues. The CDR3 region is CASSPTWVEQFF. The CDR3 DNA follows: TGTGCCAGCAGCCCCACTTGGGTTGAGCAGTTCTTC.

V and J are TRBV7-2 and TRBJ2-7; 10 bases align to TRBD2. After removal of 1 base from V and 6 bases from J, the junction contained 15 bases not matched to a gene. The CDR3 consists of 18 residues. Germline V gene data show CDR1 as SGHTA and CDR2 as FQGNSA. In DNA, the CDR3 is TGTGCCAGCAGCTTAGTACTCGGGGCTAGCGGGGGACCGGGCGAGCAGTACTTC. It yields the protein CASSLVLGASGGPGEQYF.

V is TRBV7-9 and J is TRBJ2-7; no clear D. This CDR3 has 14 amino acids. V lost 5 bases and J lost 2, with 13 bases in between. Germline values: CDR1 SEHNR, CDR2 FQNEAQ (reference sequence). The CDR3 coding sequence is TGTGCCAGCAGCGGCCCACCCAACCCCTACGAGCAGTACTTC. Its protein is CASSGPPNPYEQYF.

The chain uses TRBV15 and TRBJ2-7; D could derive from TRBD1 or TRBD2 (5 bases each). This CDR3 contains 13 residues. The germline V gene encodes CDR1 LNHNV and CDR2 YYDKDF (reference sequence). The V and J ends lost 4 bases and 5 bases respectively, with 12 bases between them. In nucleotides, the CDR3 is TGTGCCACCAGCACTGGTCGGGGCGACGAGCAGTACTTC. Protein sequence: CATSTGRGDEQYF.

The chain combines TRBV28 with TRBJ2-7, with TRBD2 matching 7 bases. The trim removed 3 bases at V and 6 bases at J, leaving 5 bases unmatched. In germline, CDR1 is MDHEN, CDR2 SYDVKM. CDR3 length: 13 residues. DNA for the CDR3: TGTGCCAGCAGTTTTGGGGGGGTGAGCGAGCAGTACTTC. Its protein product is CASSFGGVSEQYF.

This clone was recorded a few times. Different DNA sequences within this sample yield the same CDR3. The chain is built from TRBV29-1 and TRBJ1-1; no firm D call. V was clipped by 6 bases and J by 3 bases, with 5 bases between them. This CDR3 has 10 residues. Germline CDR1 and CDR2: SQVTM and ANQGSEA. DNA for the CDR3: TGCAGCGTCCGCGACACTGAAGCTTTCTTT. It specifies CSVRDTEAFF.